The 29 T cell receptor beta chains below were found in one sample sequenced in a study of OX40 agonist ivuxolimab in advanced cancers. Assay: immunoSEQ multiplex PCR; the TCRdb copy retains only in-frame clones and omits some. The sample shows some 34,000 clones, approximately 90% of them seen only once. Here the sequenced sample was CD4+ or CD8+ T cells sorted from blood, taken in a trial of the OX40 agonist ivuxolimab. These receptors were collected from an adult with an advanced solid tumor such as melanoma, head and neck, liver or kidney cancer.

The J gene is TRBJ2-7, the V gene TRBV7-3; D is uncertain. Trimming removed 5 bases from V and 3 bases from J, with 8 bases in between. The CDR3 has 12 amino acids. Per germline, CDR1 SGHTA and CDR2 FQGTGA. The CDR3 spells CASSPRGYEQYF. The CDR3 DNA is TGTGCCAGCAGCCCACGAGGCTACGAGCAGTACTTC.

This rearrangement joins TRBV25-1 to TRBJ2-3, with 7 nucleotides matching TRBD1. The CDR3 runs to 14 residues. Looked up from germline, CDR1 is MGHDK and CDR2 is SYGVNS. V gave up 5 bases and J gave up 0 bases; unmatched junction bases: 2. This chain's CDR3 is CASSWGQSTDTQYF. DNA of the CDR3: TGTGCCAGCAGTTGGGGACAGAGCACAGATACGCAGTATTTT.

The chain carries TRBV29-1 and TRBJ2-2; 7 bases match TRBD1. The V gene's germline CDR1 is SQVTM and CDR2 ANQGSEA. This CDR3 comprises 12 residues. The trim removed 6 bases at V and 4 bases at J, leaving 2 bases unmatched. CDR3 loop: CSVDRTTGELFF. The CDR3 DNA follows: TGCAGCGTGGACAGGACCACCGGGGAGCTGTTTTTT.

CDR3 protein: CASSPRYETQYF. In nucleotides, the CDR3 is TGTGCCAGCAGTCCCCGGTATGAGACCCAGTACTTC. This sequence joins TRBV28 and TRBJ2-5; D remains ambiguous. The V gene's germline CDR1 is MDHEN and CDR2 SYDVKM. The CDR3 spans 12 residues. Trimming left V 5 bases short and J 5 bases short, with 9 bases between.

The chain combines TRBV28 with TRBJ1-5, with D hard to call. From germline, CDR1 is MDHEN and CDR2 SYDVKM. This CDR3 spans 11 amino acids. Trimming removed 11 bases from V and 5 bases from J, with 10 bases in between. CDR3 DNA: TGTGCCGCCGGAGGCGATCAGCCCCAGCATTTT. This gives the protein CAAGGDQPQHF. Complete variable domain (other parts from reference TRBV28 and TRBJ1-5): DVKVTQSSRYLVKRTGEKVFLECVQDMDHENMFWYRQDPGLGLRLIYFSYDVKMKEKGDIPEGYSVSREKKERFSLILESASTNQTSMYLCAAGGDQPQHFGDGTRLSIL.

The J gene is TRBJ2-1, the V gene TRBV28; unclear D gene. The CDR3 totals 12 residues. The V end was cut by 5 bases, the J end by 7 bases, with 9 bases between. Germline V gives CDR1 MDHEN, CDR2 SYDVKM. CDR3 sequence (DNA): TGTGCCAGCAGTCCCAGCGAGAATGAGCAGTTCTTC. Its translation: CASSPSENEQFF.

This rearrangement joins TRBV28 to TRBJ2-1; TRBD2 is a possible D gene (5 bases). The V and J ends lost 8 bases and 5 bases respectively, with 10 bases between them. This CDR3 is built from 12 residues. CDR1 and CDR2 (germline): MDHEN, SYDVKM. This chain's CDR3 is CASQNSDNEQFF. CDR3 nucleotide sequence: TGTGCCAGCCAAAATAGCGACAATGAGCAGTTCTTC. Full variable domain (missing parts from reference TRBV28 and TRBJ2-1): DVKVTQSSRYLVKRTGEKVFLECVQDMDHENMFWYRQDPGLGLRLIYFSYDVKMKEKGDIPEGYSVSREKKERFSLILESASTNQTSMYLCASQNSDNEQFFGPGTRLTVL.

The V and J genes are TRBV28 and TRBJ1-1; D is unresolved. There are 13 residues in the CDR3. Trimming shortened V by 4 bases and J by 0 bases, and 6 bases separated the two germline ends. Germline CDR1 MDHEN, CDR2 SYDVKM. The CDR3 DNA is TGTGCCAGCAGTTATCAGGTGAACACTGAAGCTTTCTTT. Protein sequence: CASSYQVNTEAFF.

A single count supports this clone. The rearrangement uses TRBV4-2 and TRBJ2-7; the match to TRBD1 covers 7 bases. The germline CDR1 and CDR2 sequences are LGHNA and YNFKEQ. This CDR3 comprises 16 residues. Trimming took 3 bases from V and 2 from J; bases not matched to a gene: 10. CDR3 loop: CASSQGITGVTYEQYF. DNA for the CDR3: TGTGCCAGCAGCCAGGGAATCACAGGGGTCACCTACGAGCAGTACTTC.

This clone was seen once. The CDR3 sequence is CASSASITGELFF. CDR3 nucleotide sequence: TGTGCCAGCAGCGCGTCGATCACCGGGGAGCTGTTTTTT. The rearrangement uses TRBV9 and TRBJ2-2; no clear D gene. Trimming removed 3 bases at V and 4 bases at J, with 7 bases between. There are 13 residues in the CDR3. The germline CDR1 and CDR2 sequences are SGDLS and YYNGEE. Filled out from reference TRBV9 and TRBJ2-2, the complete variable domain reads DSGVTQTPKHLITATGQRVTLRCSPRSGDLSVYWYQQSLDQGLQFLIQYYNGEERAKGNILERFSAQQFPDLHSELNLSSLELGDSALYFCASSASITGELFFGEGSRLTVL.

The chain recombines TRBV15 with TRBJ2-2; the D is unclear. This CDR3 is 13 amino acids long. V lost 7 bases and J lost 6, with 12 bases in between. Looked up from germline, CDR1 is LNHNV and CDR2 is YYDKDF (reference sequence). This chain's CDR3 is CATMAYPPGELFF. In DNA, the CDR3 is TGTGCCACCATGGCCTACCCTCCCGGGGAGCTGTTTTTT.

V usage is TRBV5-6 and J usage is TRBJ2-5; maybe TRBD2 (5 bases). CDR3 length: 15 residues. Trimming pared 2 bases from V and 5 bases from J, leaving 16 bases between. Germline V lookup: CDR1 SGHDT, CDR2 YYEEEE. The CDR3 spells CASSFGPLGGETQYF. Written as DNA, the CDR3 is TGTGCCAGCAGCTTCGGGCCCCTAGGCGGGGAGACCCAGTACTTC. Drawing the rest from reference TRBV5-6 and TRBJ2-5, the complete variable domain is DAGVTQSPTHLIKTRGQQVTLRCSPKSGHDTVSWYQQALGQGPQFIFQYYEEEERQRGNFPDRFSGHQFPNYSSELNVNALLLGDSALYLCASSFGPLGGETQYFGPGTRLLVL.

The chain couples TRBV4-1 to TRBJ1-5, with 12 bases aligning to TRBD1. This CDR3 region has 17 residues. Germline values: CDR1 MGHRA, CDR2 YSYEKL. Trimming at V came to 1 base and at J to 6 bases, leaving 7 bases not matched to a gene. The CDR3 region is CASSQAGQGAMTQPQHF. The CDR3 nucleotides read TGCGCCAGCAGCCAAGCGGGACAGGGGGCGATGACTCAGCCCCAGCATTTT.

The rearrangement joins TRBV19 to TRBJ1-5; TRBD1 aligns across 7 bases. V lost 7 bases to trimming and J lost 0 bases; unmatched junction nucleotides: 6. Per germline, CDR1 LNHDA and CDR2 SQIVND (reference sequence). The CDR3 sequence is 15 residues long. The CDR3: CASTTGDYSNQPQHF. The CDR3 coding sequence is TGTGCCAGTACTACAGGGGACTATAGCAATCAGCCCCAGCATTTT.

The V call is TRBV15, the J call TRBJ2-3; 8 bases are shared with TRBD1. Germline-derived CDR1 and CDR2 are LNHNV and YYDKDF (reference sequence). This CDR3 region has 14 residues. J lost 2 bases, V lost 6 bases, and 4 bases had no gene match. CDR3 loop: CATSDRGSTDTQYF. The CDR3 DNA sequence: TGTGCCACCAGTGACAGGGGTTCCACAGATACGCAGTATTTT.

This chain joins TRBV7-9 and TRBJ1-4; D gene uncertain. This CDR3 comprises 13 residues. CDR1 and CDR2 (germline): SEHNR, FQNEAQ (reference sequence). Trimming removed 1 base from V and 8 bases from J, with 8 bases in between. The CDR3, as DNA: TGTGCCAGCAGCTTAGAGTCCGGGGAAAAACTGTTTTTT. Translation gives CASSLESGEKLFF.

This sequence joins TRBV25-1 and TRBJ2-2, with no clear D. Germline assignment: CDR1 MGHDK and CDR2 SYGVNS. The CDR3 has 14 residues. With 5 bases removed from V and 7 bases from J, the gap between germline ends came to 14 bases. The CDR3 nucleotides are TGTGCCAGCAGTCCCGTGTTAAACGGCGGGGAGCTGTTTTTT. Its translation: CASSPVLNGGELFF.

CDR3 nucleotide sequence: TGTGCCAGCAGCGTAGATACCGGGGACACTGAAGCTTTCTTT. Its protein is CASSVDTGDTEAFF. The genes are TRBV9 and TRBJ1-1, with D uncertain. Germline lookup yields CDR1 SGDLS and CDR2 YYNGEE. Deletions cut 0 bases from V and 3 bases from J, with 9 bases between. The CDR3 loop spans 14 amino acids.

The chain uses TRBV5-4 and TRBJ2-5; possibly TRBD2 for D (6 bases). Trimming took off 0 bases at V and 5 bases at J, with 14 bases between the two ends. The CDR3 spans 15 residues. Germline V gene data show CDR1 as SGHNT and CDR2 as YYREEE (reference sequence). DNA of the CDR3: TGTGCCAGCAGCTTGGGGAGGGGACGTAGGGAGACCCAGTACTTC. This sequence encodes CASSLGRGRRETQYF. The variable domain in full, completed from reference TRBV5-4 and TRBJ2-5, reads ETGVTQSPTHLIKTRGQQVTLRCSSQSGHNTVSWYQQALGQGPQFIFQYYREEENGRGNFPPRFSGLQFPNYSSELNVNALELDDSALYLCASSLGRGRRETQYFGPGTRLLVL.

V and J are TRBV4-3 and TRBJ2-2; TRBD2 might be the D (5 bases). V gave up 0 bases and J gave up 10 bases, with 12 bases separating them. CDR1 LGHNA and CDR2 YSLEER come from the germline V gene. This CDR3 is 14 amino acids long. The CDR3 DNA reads TGCGCCAGCAGCCAAGATGGGGAGTCCGCGGAGCTGTTTTTT. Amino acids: CASSQDGESAELFF.

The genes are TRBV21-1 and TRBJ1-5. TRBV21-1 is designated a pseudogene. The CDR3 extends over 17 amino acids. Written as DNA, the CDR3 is TGTGCCAGCAGCCGTATGATAGCTACATGGCATCATCAGCCCCAGCATTTT. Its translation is CASSRMIATWHHQPQHF.

The chain's CDR3 is CASKPGGSYGYTF. DNA of the CDR3: TGTGCCAGCAAACCGGGGGGGTCCTATGGCTACACCTTC. This chain joins TRBV5-6 and TRBJ1-2; perhaps TRBD1 as D (5 bases). The ends were cut back, 6 bases at V and 4 bases at J, with 13 bases in the middle. The germline CDR1 and CDR2 sequences are SGHDT and YYEEEE. CDR3 length equals 13 residues.

The CDR3 bases are TGTGCCAGCAGCTTTACGGGAGGGCCTCACACCGGGGAGCTGTTTTTT. Translating gives CASSFTGGPHTGELFF. The chain employs TRBV5-8 and TRBJ2-2; TRBD2 matches 8 bases. This CDR3 spans 16 amino acids. The germline gives CDR1 SGHTS, CDR2 YDEGEE. V lost 2 bases, J lost 3 bases, and 6 bases stayed unmatched.

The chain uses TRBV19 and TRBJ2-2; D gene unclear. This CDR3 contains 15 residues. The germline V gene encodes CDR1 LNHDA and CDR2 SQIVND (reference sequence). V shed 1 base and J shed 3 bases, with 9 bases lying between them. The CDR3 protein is CASSIGYTDTGELFF. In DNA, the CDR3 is TGTGCCAGTAGTATAGGCTATACCGACACCGGGGAGCTGTTTTTT. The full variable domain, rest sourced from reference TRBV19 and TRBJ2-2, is DGGITQSPKYLFRKEGQNVTLSCEQNLNHDAMYWYRQDPGQGLRLIYYSQIVNDFQKGDIAEGYSVSREKKESFPLTVTSAQKNPTAFYLCASSIGYTDTGELFFGEGSRLTVL.

The CDR3, as DNA: TGTGCCAGCAGCTCGGGACAGGAGTACAATGAGCAGTTCTTC. Residues: CASSSGQEYNEQFF. This rearrangement joins TRBV11-3 to TRBJ2-1; 8 bases match TRBD1. The length of the CDR3 is 14 residues. V lost 4 bases, J lost 4 bases, and 3 bases stayed unmatched. Germline-derived CDR1 and CDR2 are SGHNT and YENEEA.

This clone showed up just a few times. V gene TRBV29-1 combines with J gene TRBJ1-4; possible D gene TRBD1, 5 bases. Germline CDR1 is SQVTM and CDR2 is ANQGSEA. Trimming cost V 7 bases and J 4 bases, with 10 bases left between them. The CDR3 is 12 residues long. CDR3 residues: CSGRGDNEKLFF. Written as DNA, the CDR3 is TGCAGCGGGCGGGGGGATAATGAAAAACTGTTTTTT.

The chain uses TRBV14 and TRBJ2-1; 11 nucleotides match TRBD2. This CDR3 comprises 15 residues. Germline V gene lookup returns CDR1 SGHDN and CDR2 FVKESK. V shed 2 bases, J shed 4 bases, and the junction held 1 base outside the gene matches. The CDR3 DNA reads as TGTGCCAGCAGCCAACTAGCGGGAGGTTACAATGAGCAGTTCTTC. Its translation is CASSQLAGGYNEQFF.

The CDR3 is CASSLDAGNEQFF. The CDR3 DNA follows: TGTGCCAGCAGCTTAGACGCCGGGAATGAGCAGTTCTTC. V and J are TRBV7-9 and TRBJ2-1; no firm D call. The CDR3 is 13 amino acids. CDR1 and CDR2 from the germline V gene are SEHNR and FQNEAQ (reference sequence). The V gene lost 1 base and the J gene lost 7 bases, with 8 bases spanning the gap.

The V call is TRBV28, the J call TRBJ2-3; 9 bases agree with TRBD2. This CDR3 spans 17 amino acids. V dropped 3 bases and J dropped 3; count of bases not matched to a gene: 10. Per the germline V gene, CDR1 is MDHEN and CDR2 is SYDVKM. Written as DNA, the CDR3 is TGTGCCAGCAGTTTCCTGGGGCCTAGCGGGAAAACAGATACGCAGTATTTT. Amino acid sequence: CASSFLGPSGKTDTQYF.